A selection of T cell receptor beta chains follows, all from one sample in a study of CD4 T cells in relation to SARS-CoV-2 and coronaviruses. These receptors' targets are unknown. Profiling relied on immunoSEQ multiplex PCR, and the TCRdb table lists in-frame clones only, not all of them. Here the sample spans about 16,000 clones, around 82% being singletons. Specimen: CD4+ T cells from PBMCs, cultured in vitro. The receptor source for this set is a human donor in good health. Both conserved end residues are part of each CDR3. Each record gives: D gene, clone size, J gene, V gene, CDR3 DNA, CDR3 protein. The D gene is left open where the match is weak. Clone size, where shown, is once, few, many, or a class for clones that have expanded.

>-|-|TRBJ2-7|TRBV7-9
TGTGCCAGCAGCTTAACGGTAGGGTCTGCTGTATGGTACTTC
CASSLTVGSAVWYF
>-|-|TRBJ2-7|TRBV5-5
TGTGCCAGCAGCTTGGGGGGACAAGCCTACGAGCAGTACTTC
CASSLGGQAYEQYF
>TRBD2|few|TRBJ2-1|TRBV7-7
TGTGCCAGCAGCTTAGCGCCTAGCGGGAGGGCCTACAATGAGCAGTTCTTC
CASSLAPSGRAYNEQFF
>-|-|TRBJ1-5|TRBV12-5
TGTGCTAGTGGTTCCTCAAACGCGGGGTTTAGCAATCAGCCCCAGCATTTT
CASGSSNAGFSNQPQHF
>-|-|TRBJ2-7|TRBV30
TGTGCCTGGGATCGTTCCAGGGGACCGATATACGAGCAGTACTTC
CAWDRSRGPIYEQYF
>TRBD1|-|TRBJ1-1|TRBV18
TGTGCCAGCTCACCTCGACAGGGGGCTTTGAACACTGAAGCTTTCTTT
CASSPRQGALNTEAFF
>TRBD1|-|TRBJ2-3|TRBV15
TGTGCCACCAGCGCGTCAATGCCGGGACAGGGGGCTATATATACGCAGTATTTT
CATSASMPGQGAIYTQYF
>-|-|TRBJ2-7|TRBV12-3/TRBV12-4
TGTGCCAGCAGTTTCCTTCGACGACGCGAGCAGTACTTC
CASSFLRRREQYF
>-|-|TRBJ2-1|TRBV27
TGTGCCAGCAGTTCTCCCGGGAAAAATGAGCAGTTCTTC
CASSSPGKNEQFF
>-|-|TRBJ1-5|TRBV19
TGTGCCAGTAGTATTGAGGGTCAGGGGAATCAGCCCCAGCATTTT
CASSIEGQGNQPQHF
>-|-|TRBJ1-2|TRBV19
TGTGCCAGTATCCCCCGGGACGGAGTTAACTATGGCTACACCTTC
CASIPRDGVNYGYTF
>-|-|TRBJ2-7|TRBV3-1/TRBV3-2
TGTGCCAGCAGCCAAGGGACCCCAGACTACGAGCAGTACTTC
CASSQGTPDYEQYF
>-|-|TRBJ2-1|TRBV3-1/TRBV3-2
TGTGCCAGCAGCGCGGCGGGCGGCCTTGGGGGTGAGCAGTTCTTC
CASSAAGGLGGEQFF
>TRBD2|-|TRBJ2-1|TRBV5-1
TGCGCCAGCAGCCTCGGGACTAGCGGGAACAATGAGCAGTTCTTC
CASSLGTSGNNEQFF
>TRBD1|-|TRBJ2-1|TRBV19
TGTGCCAGTACCATAGACAGGGTGTTCACCAATGAGCAGTTCTTC
CASTIDRVFTNEQFF
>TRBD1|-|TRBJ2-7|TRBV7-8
TGTGCCAGCAGCTTAGCGGTGACAGGGGGCGGGTCAGCCTACGAGCAGTACTTC
CASSLAVTGGGSAYEQYF
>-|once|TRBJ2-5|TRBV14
TGTGCCAGCAGCCACCCCCTTGGGGGCTGGGAGACCCAGTACTTC
CASSHPLGGWETQYF
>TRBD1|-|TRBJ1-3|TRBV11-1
TGTGCCAGCAGCTACGAAGACAGGGGCTCTGGAAACACCATATATTTT
CASSYEDRGSGNTIYF
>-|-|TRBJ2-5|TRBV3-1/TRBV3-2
TGTGCCAGCAGCCAAGATTTTAGAGAGACCCAGTACTTC
CASSQDFRETQYF
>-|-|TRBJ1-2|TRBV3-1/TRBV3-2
TGTGCCAGCAGCCAAGATAGCGGGGTAGGTGGCTACACCTTC
CASSQDSGVGGYTF
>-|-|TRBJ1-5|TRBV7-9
TGTGCCAGCAGCTTGTTTCTGGGGAAGAATGGGAGCAATCAGCCCCAGCATTTT
CASSLFLGKNGSNQPQHF
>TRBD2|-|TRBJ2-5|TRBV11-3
TGTGCCAGCAGCCCACGAGGGGGAGCGGGAGTCCAAGAGACCCAGTACTTC
CASSPRGGAGVQETQYF
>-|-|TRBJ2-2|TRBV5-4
TGTGCCAGCAGCCGGGGAGCGGAGCTGTTTTTT
CASSRGAELFF
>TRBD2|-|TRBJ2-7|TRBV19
TGTGCCAGTAGTCCCCTGGGCGGGAGTGGGTCCTACGAGCAGTACTTC
CASSPLGGSGSYEQYF
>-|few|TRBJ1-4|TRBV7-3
TGTGCCAGCAGCTTAGGGTGGGGGGCATCTAATGAAAAACTGTTTTTT
CASSLGWGASNEKLFF
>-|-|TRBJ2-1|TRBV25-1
TGTGCCAGCAGTGAAGAGTTCTCCAGAAGCTCCTACAATGAGCAGTTCTTC
CASSEEFSRSSYNEQFF
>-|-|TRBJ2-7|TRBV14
TGTGCCAGCAGTAGGGAGTATCCTCCCTACGAGCAGTACTTC
CASSREYPPYEQYF
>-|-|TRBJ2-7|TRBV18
TGTGCCAGCTCACCAGAATACCTACGGACCGACGAGCAGTACTTC
CASSPEYLRTDEQYF
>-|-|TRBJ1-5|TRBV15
TGTGCCACCAGCAGAGATCTGGGGGGTGGTCAGCCCCAGCATTTT
CATSRDLGGGQPQHF
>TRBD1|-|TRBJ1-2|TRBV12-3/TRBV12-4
TGTGCCAGCAGCCGGACAGGTAACGGCTACACCTTC
CASSRTGNGYTF
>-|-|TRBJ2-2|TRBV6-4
TGTGCCAGCAGTGTTAATAGCGACGGCACCGGGGAGCTGTTTTTT
CASSVNSDGTGELFF
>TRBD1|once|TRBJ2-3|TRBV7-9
TGTGCCAGCAGCCCCCCCGTGACAGGGTGGGTCTCAGATACGCAGTATTTT
CASSPPVTGWVSDTQYF
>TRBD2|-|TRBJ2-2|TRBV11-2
TGTGCCAGCAGCTTAATAGCGGGAGGCATTTATGACACCGGGGAGCTGTTTTTT
CASSLIAGGIYDTGELFF
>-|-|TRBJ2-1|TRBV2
TGTGCCAGCACTGAAGCGACGGAGGGGGGGCAGTTCTTC
CASTEATEGGQFF
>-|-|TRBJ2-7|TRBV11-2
TGTGCCAGCAGCCCTCCAGGGTACGAGCAGTACTTC
CASSPPGYEQYF